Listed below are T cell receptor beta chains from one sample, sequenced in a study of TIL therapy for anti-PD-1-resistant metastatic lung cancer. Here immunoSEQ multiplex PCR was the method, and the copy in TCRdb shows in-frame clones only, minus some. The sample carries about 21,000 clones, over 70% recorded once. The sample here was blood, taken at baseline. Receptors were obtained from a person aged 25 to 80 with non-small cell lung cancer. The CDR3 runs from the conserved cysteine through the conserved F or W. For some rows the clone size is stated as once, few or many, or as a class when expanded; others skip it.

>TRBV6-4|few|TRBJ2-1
CASSDGRASNEQFF
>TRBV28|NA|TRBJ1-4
CASSLPGDWNEKLFF
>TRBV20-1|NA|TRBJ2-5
CSAGDSLTQYF
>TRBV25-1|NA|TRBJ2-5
CASSGYGPPQETQYF
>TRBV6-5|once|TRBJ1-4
CASSSTGGREKLFF
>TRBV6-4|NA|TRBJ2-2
CASSERESGELFF
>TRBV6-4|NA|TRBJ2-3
CASSGTGGTDTQYF
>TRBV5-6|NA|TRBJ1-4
CASSSATNEKLFF
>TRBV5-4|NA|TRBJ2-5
CASSLAGQGNLEQYF
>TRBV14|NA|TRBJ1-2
CASSQGQGVDFDGYTF
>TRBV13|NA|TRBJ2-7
CASSLAGTGVYEQYF
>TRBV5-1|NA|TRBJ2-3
CASSFTDTQYF
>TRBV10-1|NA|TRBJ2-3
CASSESDRLTDTQYF
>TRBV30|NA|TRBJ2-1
CAWAMDRAYNEQFF
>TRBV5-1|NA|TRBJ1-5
CASSPGQLNQPQHF
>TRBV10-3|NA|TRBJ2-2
CAISESILRLPGELFF
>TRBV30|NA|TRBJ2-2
CAWSGSRTGELFF
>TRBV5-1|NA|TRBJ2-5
CASSLGGLAGETQYF
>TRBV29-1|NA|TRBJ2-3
CSVENPVGRTDTQYF
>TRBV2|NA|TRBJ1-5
CASSTERRQPQHF
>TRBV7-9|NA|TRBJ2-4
CASSSTSSGTGADIQYF
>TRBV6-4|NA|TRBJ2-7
CASTGQGIYEQYF